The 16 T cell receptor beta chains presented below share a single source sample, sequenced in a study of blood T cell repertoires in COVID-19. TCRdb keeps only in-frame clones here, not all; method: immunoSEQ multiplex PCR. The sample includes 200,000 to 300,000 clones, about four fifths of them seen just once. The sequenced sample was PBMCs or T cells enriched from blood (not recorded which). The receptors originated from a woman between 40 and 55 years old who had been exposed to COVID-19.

The CDR3 protein is CASRNGARTSGTDTQYF. DNA for the CDR3: TGTGCCAGTCGTAACGGGGCCAGGACTAGCGGCACAGATACGCAGTATTTT. V and J are TRBV19 and TRBJ2-3; 9 nucleotides align to TRBD2. The CDR3 spans 17 residues. The germline V gene has CDR1 LNHDA and CDR2 SQIVND (reference sequence). The V gene end was trimmed by 8 bases and the J gene end by 1 base; junction bases not matched to a gene: 13.

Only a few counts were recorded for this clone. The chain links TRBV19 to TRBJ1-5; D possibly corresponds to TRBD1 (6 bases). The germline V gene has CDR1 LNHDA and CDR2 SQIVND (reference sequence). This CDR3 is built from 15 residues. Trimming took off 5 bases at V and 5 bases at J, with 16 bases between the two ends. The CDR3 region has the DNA TGTGCCAGTAGTCGACCCGGCCGGACAGATCAGCCCCAGCATTTT. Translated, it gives CASSRPGRTDQPQHF.

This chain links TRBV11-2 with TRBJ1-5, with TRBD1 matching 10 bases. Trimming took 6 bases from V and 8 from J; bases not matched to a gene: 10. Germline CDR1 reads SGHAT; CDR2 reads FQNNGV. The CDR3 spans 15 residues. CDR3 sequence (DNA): TGTGCCAGCAGGAGGGACAGGGGTAAGGGGGAGCCCCAGCATTTT. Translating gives CASRRDRGKGEPQHF.

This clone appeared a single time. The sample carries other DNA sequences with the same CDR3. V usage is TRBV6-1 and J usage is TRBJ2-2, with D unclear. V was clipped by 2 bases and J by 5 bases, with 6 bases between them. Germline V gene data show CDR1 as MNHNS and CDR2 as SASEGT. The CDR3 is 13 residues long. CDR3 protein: CASSESRTGELFF. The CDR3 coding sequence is TGTGCCAGCAGTGAATCCCGGACCGGGGAGCTGTTTTTT.

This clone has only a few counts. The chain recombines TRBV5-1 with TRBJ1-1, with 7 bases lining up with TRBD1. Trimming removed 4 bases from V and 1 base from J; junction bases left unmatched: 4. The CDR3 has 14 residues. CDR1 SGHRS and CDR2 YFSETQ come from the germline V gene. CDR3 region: CASSADRENTEAFF. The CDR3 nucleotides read TGCGCCAGCAGCGCAGACAGGGAGAACACTGAAGCTTTCTTT.

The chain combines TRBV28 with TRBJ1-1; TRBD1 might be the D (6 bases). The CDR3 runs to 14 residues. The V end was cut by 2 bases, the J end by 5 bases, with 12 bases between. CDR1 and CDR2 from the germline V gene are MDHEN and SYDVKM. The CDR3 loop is CASSLVGGGTEAFF. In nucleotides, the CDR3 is TGTGCCAGCAGTTTAGTAGGGGGTGGTACTGAAGCTTTCTTT.

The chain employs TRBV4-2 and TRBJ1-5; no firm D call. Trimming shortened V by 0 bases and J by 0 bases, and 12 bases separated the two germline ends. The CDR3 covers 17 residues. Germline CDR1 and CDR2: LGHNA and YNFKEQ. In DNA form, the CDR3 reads TGTGCCAGCAGCCAAGATCCGGGCGGGCTTAGCAATCAGCCCCAGCATTTT. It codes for CASSQDPGGLSNQPQHF.

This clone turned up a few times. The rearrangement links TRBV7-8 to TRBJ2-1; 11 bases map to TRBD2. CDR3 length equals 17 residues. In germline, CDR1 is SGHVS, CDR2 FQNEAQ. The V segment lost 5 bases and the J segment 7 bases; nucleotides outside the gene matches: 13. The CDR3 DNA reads TGTGCCAGCAGCCCACGGATTAGCGGGGGGGCCGGTAATGAGCAGTTCTTC. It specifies CASSPRISGGAGNEQFF.

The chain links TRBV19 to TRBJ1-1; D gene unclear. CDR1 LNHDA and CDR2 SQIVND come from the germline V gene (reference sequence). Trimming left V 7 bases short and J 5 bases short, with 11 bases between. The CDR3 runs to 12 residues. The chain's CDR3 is CASTASGTEAFF. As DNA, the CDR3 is TGTGCCAGTACCGCCTCGGGTACTGAAGCTTTCTTT.

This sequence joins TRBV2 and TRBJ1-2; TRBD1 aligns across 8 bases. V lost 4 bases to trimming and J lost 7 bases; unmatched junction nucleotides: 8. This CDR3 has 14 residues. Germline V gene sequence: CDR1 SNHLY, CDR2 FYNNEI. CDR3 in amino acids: CASSVSQGALGYTF. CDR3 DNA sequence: TGTGCCAGCAGTGTAAGTCAGGGGGCGCTTGGCTACACCTTC.

Here the CDR3 reads CASSYRDRQGGDTF. CDR3 DNA sequence: TGTGCCAGCAGTTACCGGGACAGGCAAGGTGGGGACACCTTC. The chain has TRBV6-5 and TRBJ1-2; 8 positions match TRBD1. The J segment lost 12 bases and the V segment lost 2 bases, leaving 11 bases of the junction unmatched. The CDR3 contains 14 residues. The V gene's germline CDR1 is MNHEY and CDR2 SVGAGI.

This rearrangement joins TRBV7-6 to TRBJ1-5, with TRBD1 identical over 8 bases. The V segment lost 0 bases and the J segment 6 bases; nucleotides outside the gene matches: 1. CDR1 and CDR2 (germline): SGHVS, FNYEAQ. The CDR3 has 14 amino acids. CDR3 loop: CASSLATGGQPQHF. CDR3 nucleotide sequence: TGTGCCAGCAGCTTAGCAACAGGGGGTCAGCCCCAGCATTTT.

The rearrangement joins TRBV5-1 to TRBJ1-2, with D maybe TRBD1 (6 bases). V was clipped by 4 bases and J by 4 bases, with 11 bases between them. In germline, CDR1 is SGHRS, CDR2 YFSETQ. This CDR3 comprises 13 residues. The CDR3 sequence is CASSLDRTYGYTF. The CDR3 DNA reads TGCGCCAGCAGCCTAGACAGGACCTATGGCTACACCTTC. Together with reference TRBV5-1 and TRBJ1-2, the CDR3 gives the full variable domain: KAGVTQTPRYLIKTRGQQVTLSCSPISGHRSVSWYQQTPGQGLQFLFEYFSETQRNKGNFPGRFSGRQFSNSRSEMNVSTLELGDSALYLCASSLDRTYGYTFGSGTRLTVV.

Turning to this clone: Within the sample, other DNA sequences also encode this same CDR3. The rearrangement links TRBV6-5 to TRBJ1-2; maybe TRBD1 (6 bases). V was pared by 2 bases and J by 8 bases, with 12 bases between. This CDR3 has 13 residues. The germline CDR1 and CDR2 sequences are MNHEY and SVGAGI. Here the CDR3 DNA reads TGTGCCAGCAGTTACCTACAGGGTAACGGCTACACCTTC. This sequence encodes CASSYLQGNGYTF.

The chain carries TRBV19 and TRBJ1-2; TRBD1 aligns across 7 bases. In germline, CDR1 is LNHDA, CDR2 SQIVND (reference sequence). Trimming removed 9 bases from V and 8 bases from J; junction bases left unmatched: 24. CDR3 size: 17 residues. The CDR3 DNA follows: TGTGCCAGCCGGGACTCGGGAGGGGGCGCATGGCTGGGGGGCTACACCTTC. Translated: CASRDSGGGAWLGGYTF.

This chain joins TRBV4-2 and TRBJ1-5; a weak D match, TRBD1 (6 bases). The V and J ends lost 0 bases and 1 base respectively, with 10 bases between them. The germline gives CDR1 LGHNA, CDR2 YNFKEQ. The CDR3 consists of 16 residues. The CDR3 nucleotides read TGTGCCAGCAGCCAAGAGACAGGAATGAGCAATCAGCCCCAGCATTTT. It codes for CASSQETGMSNQPQHF.